These T cell receptor beta chains were read from a single sample in a study of T cell responses to AZD1222 COVID-19 vaccine. Method: immunoSEQ multiplex PCR; TCRdb's copy keeps in-frame clones and lacks some. The repertoire holds 140,000 to 150,000 clones, with roughly 89% as singletons. The sample in question was peripheral blood, obtained 28 days after the second AZD1222 dose. These receptor sequences come from an adult who received the AZD1222 COVID-19 vaccine. CDR3s include the opening cysteine and the closing phenylalanine or tryptophan. A D gene is named only where the DNA matches it firmly. Part of the rows lack a size; the others show once, few, many or a class for expanded clones.

V gene	J gene	clone size	D gene	CDR3 protein	CDR3 DNA
TRBV6-2/TRBV6-3	TRBJ2-2	-	TRBD2	CASSRGEAPNTGELFF	TGTGCCAGCAGTCGGGGGGAGGCCCCGAACACCGGGGAGCTGTTTTTT
TRBV6-1	TRBJ1-3	few	-	CASSEAGIGNTIYF	TGTGCCAGCAGTGAAGCGGGTATTGGAAACACCATATATTTT
TRBV7-2	TRBJ1-1	-	-	CASSFLGLGDTEAFF	TGTGCCAGCAGCTTTCTTGGTCTGGGGGACACTGAAGCTTTCTTT
TRBV19	TRBJ1-5	once	TRBD1	CASSIGDRGLNQPQHF	TGTGCCAGTAGTATAGGGGACAGGGGACTCAATCAGCCCCAGCATTTT
TRBV10-2	TRBJ2-1	-	-	CASSGRGYNEQFF	TGCGCCAGCAGTGGGAGAGGGTACAATGAGCAGTTCTTC
TRBV10-1	TRBJ2-4	-	TRBD1	CASSPGTGGYIQYF	TGCGCCAGCAGCCCCGGGACAGGGGGCTACATTCAGTACTTC
TRBV19	TRBJ2-1	-	-	CASSMTGNNEQFF	TGTGCCAGTAGTATGACAGGCAACAATGAGCAGTTCTTC
TRBV6-6	TRBJ1-4	-	-	CASSLWDKNEKLFF	TGTGCCAGCAGTCTTTGGGACAAAAATGAAAAACTGTTTTTT
TRBV7-3	TRBJ2-5	once	TRBD1	CASSMGQGKETQYF	TGTGCCAGCAGCATGGGACAGGGGAAAGAGACCCAGTACTTC
TRBV6-2/TRBV6-3	TRBJ1-6	once	-	CASSPRADNSPLHF	TGTGCCAGCAGCCCGCGGGCAGATAATTCACCCCTCCACTTT
TRBV12-5	TRBJ2-7	-	TRBD2	CASGLAGGVEQYF	TGTGCTAGTGGACTAGCGGGGGGGGTCGAGCAGTACTTC
TRBV4-3	TRBJ2-1	-	-	CASSQDQAYEQFF	TGCGCCAGCAGCCAAGATCAGGCCTATGAGCAGTTCTTC
TRBV20-1	TRBJ1-5	-	TRBD1	CSAGDRGNQPQHF	TGCAGTGCTGGTGACAGGGGCAATCAGCCCCAGCATTTT
TRBV20-1	TRBJ1-2	-	-	CSARVGGDHTF	TGCAGTGCTAGAGTCGGGGGGGACCACACCTTC
TRBV27	TRBJ1-2	-	TRBD1	CASSYRQGYYGYTF	TGTGCCAGCAGTTACCGACAGGGATACTATGGCTACACCTTC
TRBV19	TRBJ2-3	-	-	CASSRERVGTDTQYF	TGTGCCAGTAGCAGAGAGCGGGTGGGCACAGATACGCAGTATTTT
TRBV7-2	TRBJ2-1	-	-	CASSPPGRARYNEQFF	TGTGCCAGCAGCCCCCCTGGCAGGGCGAGGTACAATGAGCAGTTCTTC
TRBV5-1	TRBJ2-2	-	TRBD1	CASSSGQDTGELFF	TGCGCCAGCAGTTCCGGACAGGACACCGGGGAGCTGTTTTTT
TRBV5-4	TRBJ2-3	-	-	CASSSPGRLRGTDTQYF	TGTGCCAGCAGCTCCCCAGGGAGGCTACGCGGCACAGATACGCAGTATTTT
TRBV19	TRBJ1-2	-	TRBD1	CASSMMGQNGYTF	TGTGCCAGTAGTATGATGGGACAGAATGGCTACACCTTC
TRBV6-5	TRBJ1-2	once	-	CASRQGGGNYGYTF	TGTGCCAGCCGCCAGGGAGGAGGAAACTATGGCTACACCTTC
TRBV15	TRBJ1-5	once	-	CATSLDFSNQPQHF	TGTGCCACCAGCCTGGACTTTAGCAATCAGCCCCAGCATTTT
TRBV2	TRBJ2-7	-	-	CASEQSPYEQYF	TGTGCCAGTGAACAGTCACCCTACGAGCAGTACTTC
TRBV9	TRBJ2-1	-	-	CASSVEMTGIHNEQFF	TGTGCCAGCAGCGTAGAGATGACGGGGATCCACAATGAGCAGTTCTTC
TRBV5-4	TRBJ1-1	-	TRBD1	CASISQGANTEAFF	TGTGCCAGCATATCACAGGGGGCGAACACTGAAGCTTTCTTT
TRBV4-1	TRBJ1-1	-	-	CASSPLHRRPTNTEAFF	TGCGCCAGCAGCCCACTTCACCGACGGCCCACGAACACTGAAGCTTTCTTT
TRBV19	TRBJ1-2	-	-	CAGSIVATNYGYTF	TGTGCCGGTAGTATAGTAGCGACAAACTATGGCTACACCTTC
TRBV5-6	TRBJ2-4	-	-	CASSLAASIQYF	TGTGCCAGCAGCTTGGCCGCCAGCATTCAGTACTTC
TRBV11-3	TRBJ1-2	-	TRBD1	CASSPGDSGYGYTF	TGTGCCAGCAGCCCAGGGGACAGCGGTTATGGCTACACCTTC
TRBV2	TRBJ1-1	-	-	CASSFAEAGNTEAFF	TGTGCCAGCAGCTTCGCCGAGGCGGGGAACACTGAAGCTTTCTTT
TRBV7-9	TRBJ2-7	-	-	CASSPPGAGEKFYEQYF	TGTGCCAGCAGCCCACCGGGGGCTGGGGAAAAATTCTACGAGCAGTACTTC
TRBV4-3	TRBJ2-2	-	TRBD2	CASSQVTTSGRAFTGELFF	TGCGCCAGCAGCCAAGTAACGACTAGCGGGAGGGCCTTCACCGGGGAGCTGTTTTTT
TRBV14	TRBJ2-7	-	TRBD2	CASSQEAGGSAISYEQYF	TGTGCCAGCAGCCAAGAAGCGGGAGGTTCCGCCATTTCCTACGAGCAGTACTTC
TRBV19	TRBJ1-2	-	-	CATVTSAAANYGYTF	TGTGCCACCGTCACGTCCGCGGCGGCTAACTATGGCTACACCTTC
TRBV28	TRBJ1-2	-	-	CASTWGSQPDYGYTF	TGTGCCAGCACCTGGGGGAGCCAACCCGACTATGGCTACACCTTC
TRBV27	TRBJ2-2	-	-	CASSPRQVTGELFF	TGTGCCAGCAGTCCTAGACAGGTCACCGGGGAGCTGTTTTTT
TRBV5-1	TRBJ2-3	-	TRBD2	CASRETSPNTDTQYF	TGCGCCAGCAGGGAGACTAGCCCCAACACAGATACGCAGTATTTT
TRBV27	TRBJ2-7	-	-	CASSLSGNGGYEQYF	TGTGCCAGCAGTTTATCGGGGAACGGGGGCTACGAGCAGTACTTC
TRBV30	TRBJ2-2	-	-	CAWGGNGLGAGELFF	TGTGCCTGGGGCGGGAATGGGCTAGGGGCCGGGGAGCTGTTTTTT
TRBV30	TRBJ1-5	-	-	CAWAVRGHQPQHF	TGTGCCTGGGCCGTGAGGGGCCATCAGCCCCAGCATTTT